Here is one TCR beta chain with its context. Its specificity is unknown. These data come from a study of cytomegalovirus exposure and HLA in healthy donors. Study at large: There were fewer than 130 million unique TCR beta sequences, drawn from approximately 180 million T cells, in an earlier analysis.

Amplification used 60 Vbeta primers and 13 Jbeta primers. Sequenced by immunoSEQ multiplex PCR; TCRdb stores in-frame clones only, minus some. The data contain about 210,000 clones, about four fifths of them singletons. Points from the study as a whole: Prior analysis indicated that the majority of TCR beta V segments exhibited productivity approximately 90% or approximately 30% of the time. A later analysis associated 16,951 TCR beta sequences with HLA alleles at a 0.05 false discovery rate.

This TCR was sampled from a woman aged 50 to 60 in good health and CMV-seropositive. The sequenced material came from PBMCs.

As DNA, the CDR3 is TGCAGCGTTGTCAGCGTCCTTAAGTACGAGCAGTACTTC. It yields the protein CSVVSVLKYEQYF. The chain has TRBV29-1 and TRBJ2-5; D uncertain. The J call may be incorrect, as the DNA end agrees better with TRBJ2-7. Germline V CDR1 and CDR2: SQVTM, ANQGSEA. The CDR3 covers 13 residues.